These 28 T cell receptor beta chains originate from one sample sequenced in a study of T cells after yellow fever vaccination. TCRdb ran MiXCR on the 5' RACE reads and lists one entry per CDR3 protein. The data hold some 350,000 distinct CDR3 sequences, with approximately 3.9% observed a single time. The source was PBMCs, collected 5 days after the yellow fever booster vaccination. These receptors were collected from a man aged 18 to 30 who received the YFV17D yellow fever vaccine.

The V gene is TRBV5-6, the J gene TRBJ2-7; D might be TRBD2 (6 bases). V was cut by 5 bases and J by 4 bases, with 10 bases left in between. The CDR3 is 12 residues long. Germline V CDR1 and CDR2: SGHDT, YYEEEE. The CDR3, as DNA: TGTGCCAGCAGGGAGGGTCCGTACGAGCAGTACGTC. Protein sequence: CASREGPYEQYV.

This clonotype was seen more than once but under ten times. J is TRBJ2-7 and V is TRBV5-1; the D call may be TRBD1 or TRBD2 (5 bases each). CDR1 is SGHRS, CDR2 YFSETQ, per germline. The CDR3 totals 18 residues. V lost 4 bases and J 1 base, leaving 24 bases between the germline ends. This CDR3 is CASSPSTDYRSGSYEQYV. In DNA, the CDR3 is TGCGCCAGCAGCCCATCGACAGACTATAGGAGCGGATCCTACGAGCAGTACGTC.

This clonotype was seen repeatedly, ten times or more. The genes are TRBV6-5 and TRBJ2-6; D call uncertain. Germline CDR1 and CDR2: MNHEY and SVGAGI. This CDR3 contains 14 residues. Trimming removed 6 bases from V and 0 bases from J, with 6 bases in between. In DNA, the CDR3 is TGTGCCAGCAGGTCGAACTCTGGGGCCAACGTCCTGACTTTC. Amino acids: CASRSNSGANVLTF.

The chain combines TRBV7-8 with TRBJ1-5; D is unresolved. Deletions cut 0 bases from V and 3 bases from J, with 9 bases between. The CDR3 is made up of 15 amino acids. CDR1 SGHVS and CDR2 FQNEAQ come from the germline V gene. The CDR3 sequence is CASSLAQTDNQPQHF. CDR3 DNA: TGTGCCAGCAGCTTAGCCCAGACCGACAATCAGCCCCAGCATTTT.

This clonotype was seen only a few times. The chain has TRBV19 and TRBJ2-3, with D possibly matching TRBD2 (5 bases). Looked up from germline, CDR1 is LNHDA and CDR2 is SQIVND (reference sequence). The CDR3 is 14 residues long. Trimming pared 2 bases from V and 1 base from J, leaving 7 bases between. The CDR3, as DNA: TGTGCCAGTAGTATATTCGGGGGCACAGATACGCAGTATTTT. It translates to CASSIFGGTDTQYF.

V and J are TRBV4-3 and TRBJ2-1; D not certain. Germline lookup yields CDR1 LGHNA and CDR2 YSLEER. The CDR3 runs 13 residues. V was trimmed by 5 bases and J by 3 bases, leaving 8 bases between them. CDR3 sequence: CASSNLDYNEQFF. The CDR3 bases are TGCGCCAGCAGCAATTTGGACTACAATGAGCAGTTCTTC.

The V gene is TRBV6-1, the J gene TRBJ1-2; D call uncertain. The V end lost 7 bases, the J end lost 1 base, and 7 bases lay between the germline ends. The CDR3 is made up of 12 amino acids. From germline, CDR1 is MNHNS and CDR2 SASEGT. Here the CDR3 reads CASTHSNYGYTF. CDR3 nucleotide sequence: TGTGCCAGCACACACAGTAACTATGGCTACACCTTC.

The rearrangement joins TRBV5-1 to TRBJ2-1; weak D call: TRBD2 (6 bases). The CDR3 runs 16 residues. Trimming pared 4 bases from V and 3 bases from J, leaving 17 bases between. Germline V CDR1 and CDR2: SGHRS, YFSETQ. CDR3 loop: CASSPWWRDFYNEQFF. Written as DNA, the CDR3 is TGCGCCAGCAGCCCTTGGTGGCGGGACTTCTACAATGAGCAGTTCTTC.

This clonotype was seen many times. The chain's CDR3 is CASSKDGNQPQHF. The CDR3 nucleotides are TGTGCCAGCAGCAAGGATGGTAATCAGCCCCAGCATTTT. V is TRBV5-6 and J is TRBJ1-5, with D unresolved. The CDR3 sequence is 13 residues long. CDR1 and CDR2 from the germline V gene are SGHDT and YYEEEE. Trimming removed 4 bases at V and 4 bases at J, with 9 bases between.

This clonotype was seen at least ten times. This chain links TRBV4-3 with TRBJ2-3, with D tentatively TRBD1 or TRBD2 (5 bases each). Trimming stripped 3 bases from V and 0 bases from J, with 13 bases between. Germline V gene lookup returns CDR1 LGHNA and CDR2 YSLEER. This CDR3 has 16 amino acids. In nucleotides, the CDR3 is TGCGCCAGCAGCCAGTCCGGGACGGCAAGCACAGATACGCAGTATTTT. It is translated as CASSQSGTASTDTQYF.

This clonotype was found many times. The chain uses TRBV27 and TRBJ1-5; D is possibly TRBD1 (6 bases). Germline V CDR1 and CDR2: MNHEY, SMNVEV (reference sequence). The CDR3 consists of 14 residues. Trimming removed 2 bases at V and 5 bases at J, with 10 bases between. CDR3 residues: CASSLTRGDQPQHF. CDR3 sequence (DNA): TGTGCCAGCAGTTTAACGAGGGGGGATCAGCCCCAGCATTTT.

The V call is TRBV10-3, the J call TRBJ2-7; possibly TRBD1 for D (6 bases). The CDR3 runs 14 residues. CDR1 ENHRY and CDR2 SYGVKD come from the germline V gene. Deletions cut 6 bases from V and 5 bases from J, with 17 bases between. The CDR3 DNA reads as TGTGCCATCAGACAAGGACAGTCCTGGGACGAGCAGTACTTC. Residues: CAIRQGQSWDEQYF.

Only a few counts were recorded for this clonotype. The V call is TRBV2, the J call TRBJ1-5; possibly TRBD1 for D (5 bases). Germline assignment: CDR1 SNHLY and CDR2 FYNNEI. The CDR3 loop spans 14 amino acids. V lost 6 bases and J 4 bases, leaving 13 bases between the germline ends. CDR3 coding DNA: TGTGCCAGCAGGGGGGTCGGGGGTAATCAGCCCCAGCATTTT. This gives the protein CASRGVGGNQPQHF.

This clonotype occurred many times. The CDR3 loop reads CASSAYPGGSDTGELFF. In nucleotides, the CDR3 is TGTGCCAGCAGCGCTTACCCAGGGGGGAGCGACACCGGGGAGCTGTTTTTT. The V gene is TRBV9, the J gene TRBJ2-2, with a possible D match to TRBD1 (7 bases). The CDR3 is 17 amino acids. Trimming took off 3 bases at V and 3 bases at J, with 18 bases between the two ends. Germline CDR1 and CDR2: SGDLS and YYNGEE.

The chain uses TRBV20-1 and TRBJ2-1; weak D call: TRBD1 (6 bases). Germline V gives CDR1 DFQATT, CDR2 SNEGSKA (reference sequence). The CDR3 sequence is 14 residues long. V was pared by 4 bases and J by 6 bases, with 16 bases between. The CDR3 is CSAKGRGMINEQFF. The CDR3 nucleotides are TGCAGTGCTAAGGGCAGGGGAATGATCAATGAGCAGTTCTTC.

This clonotype was counted a few times. The genes are TRBV7-2 and TRBJ2-5; 12 bases are shared with TRBD2. Germline assignment: CDR1 SGHTA and CDR2 FQGNSA. This CDR3 contains 15 residues. Trimming at V came to 2 bases and at J to 4 bases, leaving 2 bases not matched to a gene. CDR3 DNA sequence: TGTGCCAGCAGCTTATCTAGCGGGGGGGGAGAGACCCAGTACTTC. Its protein is CASSLSSGGGETQYF.

This clonotype was picked up many times. The gene calls are TRBV6-5 and TRBJ1-2, with 9 bases aligning to TRBD1. Germline-derived CDR1 and CDR2 are MNHEY and SVGAGI. V lost 5 bases to trimming and J lost 3 bases; unmatched junction nucleotides: 4. This CDR3 has 14 amino acids. The CDR3 reads CASSLRDRDYGYTF. CDR3 sequence (DNA): TGTGCCAGCAGTCTCAGGGACAGGGACTATGGCTACACCTTC.

A few counts support this clonotype. The rearrangement joins TRBV5-4 to TRBJ1-3; D is ambiguous. This CDR3 contains 17 residues. Germline V gene sequence: CDR1 SGHNT, CDR2 YYREEE (reference sequence). Trimming stripped 1 base from V and 6 bases from J, with 20 bases between. For the CDR3, the DNA is TGTGCCAGCAGCTTGTTGTCCTACGTCGAGGGTGAAAACACCATATATTTT. This codes for CASSLLSYVEGENTIYF.

There are many counts of this clonotype. The V gene is TRBV5-1, the J gene TRBJ2-3; unclear D gene. The CDR3 consists of 14 residues. Germline V gene lookup returns CDR1 SGHRS and CDR2 YFSETQ. The germline V and J ends were trimmed by 5 bases and 4 bases, with 14 bases remaining between them. CDR3 protein: CASRTRPTADTQYF. Written as DNA, the CDR3 is TGCGCCAGCAGGACCCGGCCGACGGCAGATACGCAGTATTTT.

The rearrangement uses TRBV7-9 and TRBJ1-4; D not resolved. The V gene's germline CDR1 is SEHNR and CDR2 FQNEAQ (reference sequence). V lost 2 bases, J lost 13 bases, and 11 bases lay in between. The CDR3 loop spans 12 amino acids. In DNA, the CDR3 is TGTGCCAGCAGCTTAACCGTAGAGGGACTGTTTTTT. Protein sequence: CASSLTVEGLFF. Full variable domain (missing parts from reference TRBV7-9 and TRBJ1-4): DTGVSQNPRHKITKRGQNVTFRCDPISEHNRLYWYRQTLGQGPEFLTYFQNEAQLEKSRLLSDRFSAERPKGSFSTLEIQRTEQGDSAMYLCASSLTVEGLFFGSGTQLSVL.

This clonotype was seen more than once but under ten times. The rearrangement joins TRBV7-2 to TRBJ2-7; maybe TRBD2 (6 bases). Germline lookup yields CDR1 SGHTA and CDR2 FQGNSA. The CDR3 is made up of 18 amino acids. V lost 4 bases to trimming and J lost 0 bases, with 22 bases between them. The CDR3 nucleotides read TGTGCCAGCAGCTCCTACCGGAGGGGACGGCGGAGCTCCTACGAGCAGTACTTC. It yields the protein CASSSYRRGRRSSYEQYF.

This clonotype was seen more than once but under ten times. The chain combines TRBV20-1 with TRBJ2-5; D might be TRBD2 (5 bases). There are 15 residues in the CDR3. Per germline, CDR1 DFQATT and CDR2 SNEGSKA (reference sequence). V was trimmed by 0 bases and J by 5 bases, leaving 16 bases between them. The CDR3 coding sequence is TGCAGTGCTAGAGATGGGCGAGGTCGGAGGGAGACCCAGTACTTC. This gives the protein CSARDGRGRRETQYF.

The rearrangement links TRBV10-3 to TRBJ2-1; 10 nucleotides line up with TRBD2. The CDR3 consists of 14 residues. Germline CDR1 reads ENHRY; CDR2 reads SYGVKD. Trimming removed 5 bases from V and 4 bases from J; junction bases left unmatched: 2. CDR3 residues: CAISPAGGYNEQFF. The CDR3 nucleotides read TGTGCCATCAGTCCAGCGGGAGGGTACAATGAGCAGTTCTTC.

This clonotype was recorded a few times. V usage is TRBV11-1 and J usage is TRBJ2-7; TRBD2 agrees at 8 bases. Germline V gene sequence: CDR1 SGHAT, CDR2 FQDESV (reference sequence). The CDR3 sequence is 14 residues long. The V gene end was trimmed by 4 bases and the J gene end by 7 bases; junction bases not matched to a gene: 9. The CDR3 sequence: CASSYTSGPTEQYF. CDR3 DNA sequence: TGTGCCAGCAGCTACACTAGCGGACCTACGGAGCAGTACTTC. Looking up the rest from reference TRBV11-1 and TRBJ2-7 gives the full variable domain: EAEVAQSPRYKITEKSQAVAFWCDPISGHATLYWYRQILGQGPELLVQFQDESVVDDSQLPKDRFSAERLKGVDSTLKIQPAELGDSAMYLCASSYTSGPTEQYFGPGTRLTVT.

The V and J genes are TRBV10-3 and TRBJ1-1, with D possibly matching TRBD1 (5 bases). Trimming cost V 4 bases and J 6 bases, with 9 bases left between them. Germline CDR1 reads ENHRY; CDR2 reads SYGVKD. This CDR3 is 12 amino acids long. CDR3 region: CAISGDEAEAFF. The CDR3 DNA follows: TGTGCCATCAGTGGGGACGAGGCTGAAGCTTTCTTT.

This clonotype appeared many times. CDR3 bases: TGTGCCAGCGGGGGGGCGTGGGCTCGATCACCCCTCCACTTT. This sequence encodes CASGGAWARSPLHF. The chain joins TRBV7-2 to TRBJ1-6, with D maybe TRBD1 (6 bases). The CDR3 is 14 amino acids. CDR1 is SGHTA, CDR2 FQGNSA, per germline. V dropped 8 bases and J dropped 10 bases, with 18 bases sitting between them.

DNA for the CDR3: TGTGCCAGCAGCAAAGAGTTGTGGGGACAGCGTGCCGGGGAGCTGTTTTTT. It translates to CASSKELWGQRAGELFF. The chain has TRBV21-1 and TRBJ2-2; TRBD1 was called by the table and not checked on the DNA. TRBV21-1 is a listed pseudogene. The CDR3 covers 17 residues.

The chain has TRBV20-1 and TRBJ1-5; D is ambiguous. CDR1 DFQATT and CDR2 SNEGSKA come from the germline V gene (reference sequence). Deletions cut 8 bases from V and 6 bases from J, with 14 bases between. The CDR3 covers 12 residues. The CDR3 DNA sequence: TGCAGTCCCCGACGGACCCGTCAGCCCCAGCATTTT. Translating it yields CSPRRTRQPQHF.